Below are 8 T cell receptor beta chains sequenced from a single sample in a study of T cell responses to AZD1222 COVID-19 vaccine. Measured with immunoSEQ multiplex PCR; TCRdb has only the in-frame clones, and not every one. The table includes some 120,000 clones, 91% detected once. The sequences come from peripheral blood, collected on day 0 of AZD1222 vaccination. These receptors came from an adult in good health.

The chain carries TRBV7-3 and TRBJ2-4; 7 bases match TRBD1. V gave up 5 bases and J gave up 5 bases; unmatched junction bases: 6. Germline V lookup: CDR1 SGHTA, CDR2 FQGTGA. This CDR3 is built from 14 residues. CDR3 region: CASSLDRIENIQYF. CDR3 in DNA: TGTGCCAGCAGCCTGGACAGGATCGAAAACATTCAGTACTTC.

The rearrangement uses TRBV29-1 and TRBJ2-7, with D perhaps TRBD1 or TRBD2 (5 bases each). Germline-derived CDR1 and CDR2 are SQVTM and ANQGSEA. This CDR3 contains 12 residues. V lost 6 bases to trimming and J lost 2 bases, with 11 bases between them. The CDR3 nucleotides read TGCAGCGTGCAAACGGGACCCTACGAGCAGTACTTC. This translates into CSVQTGPYEQYF.

J is TRBJ2-7 and V is TRBV6-2 or TRBV6-3, with D unclear. Per germline, CDR1 MNHEY and CDR2 SVGEGT. The CDR3 is made up of 14 amino acids. V gave up 0 bases and J gave up 0 bases, with 6 bases separating them. The CDR3 protein is CASSYSASSYEQYF. CDR3 sequence (DNA): TGTGCCAGCAGTTACTCGGCCAGCTCCTACGAGCAGTACTTC.

The chain links TRBV27 to TRBJ2-3; 7 bases are a match to TRBD1. J lost 3 bases, V lost 3 bases, and 6 bases had no gene match. This CDR3 has 15 residues. Germline values: CDR1 MNHEY, CDR2 SMNVEV (reference sequence). CDR3 residues: CASSFIAGGTDTQYF. DNA of the CDR3: TGTGCCAGCAGTTTTATCGCAGGGGGTACAGATACGCAGTATTTT.

The V and J genes are TRBV5-6 and TRBJ1-2; D gene unclear. CDR1 and CDR2 (germline): SGHDT, YYEEEE. The CDR3 loop spans 14 amino acids. V lost 4 bases and J lost 3, with 13 bases in between. Here the CDR3 DNA reads TGTGCCAGCAGCCCCCGGGCAGCTTACTATGGCTACACCTTC. It encodes CASSPRAAYYGYTF.

The chain couples TRBV7-2 to TRBJ2-2, with D possibly being TRBD1 (5 bases). V was clipped by 1 base and J by 5 bases, with 14 bases between them. The CDR3 sequence is 16 residues long. Looked up from germline, CDR1 is SGHTA and CDR2 is FQGNSA. The CDR3 loop reads CASSLVPAGKTGELFF. The CDR3 DNA reads TGTGCCAGCAGCTTAGTCCCAGCAGGGAAAACCGGGGAGCTGTTTTTT. Together with reference TRBV7-2 and TRBJ2-2, the CDR3 gives the full variable domain: GAGVSQSPSNKVTEKGKDVELRCDPISGHTALYWYRQSLGQGLEFLIYFQGNSAPDKSGLPSDRFSAERTGGSVSTLTIQRTQQEDSAVYLCASSLVPAGKTGELFFGEGSRLTVL.

V is TRBV5-5 and J is TRBJ2-5; D perhaps matches TRBD2 (6 bases). Trimming stripped 4 bases from V and 6 bases from J, with 13 bases between. The CDR3 totals 13 residues. Germline-derived CDR1 and CDR2 are SGHKS and YYEKEE (reference sequence). In DNA form, the CDR3 reads TGTGCCAGCAGCGGACTAACTAAACAGACCCAGTACTTC. Its translation: CASSGLTKQTQYF.

The V call is TRBV28, the J call TRBJ1-2, with D tentatively TRBD1 (6 bases). This CDR3 comprises 15 residues. V shed 7 bases and J shed 4 bases, with 19 bases lying between them. CDR1 is MDHEN and CDR2 is SYDVKM in the germline V gene. The CDR3 here is CASTRYSRGSYGYTF. In nucleotides, the CDR3 is TGTGCCAGCACCCGATACAGCAGGGGCAGCTATGGCTACACCTTC.